Below, 17 T cell receptor beta chains from the same sample are listed, as sequenced in a study of response to subunit inactivated influenza vaccine. TCRdb re-called the RT-PCR reads through MiXCR, storing one row per CDR3 protein. The sample contains about 610,000 distinct CDR3 sequences, around 13% of which appear only once. The sample here was PBMCs from blood, taken roughly 12 days after vaccination. The receptors were gathered from a man between 50 and 59 years old who received an inactivated influenza vaccine.

The rearrangement joins TRBV7-9 to TRBJ2-4; the D is unclear. Germline CDR1 reads SEHNR; CDR2 reads FQNEAQ (reference sequence). The CDR3 is 16 amino acids. Between the trimmed V and J ends, which lost 5 bases and 1 base, there was a span of 15 bases. CDR3 residues: CASSLSPVGAKNIQYF. CDR3 bases: TGTGCCAGCAGCCTCTCGCCCGTGGGGGCCAAAAACATTCAGTACTTC.

This clonotype was recorded once. V usage is TRBV25-1 and J usage is TRBJ2-6; no reliable D call. Trimming left V 1 base short and J 0 bases short, with 7 bases between. Germline CDR1 and CDR2: MGHDK and SYGVNS. This CDR3 contains 16 residues. The CDR3 loop reads CASSELAFSGANVLTF. For the CDR3, the DNA is TGTGCCAGCAGTGAATTAGCCTTCTCTGGGGCCAACGTCCTGACTTTC.

V gene TRBV11-2 combines with J gene TRBJ2-1; D tentatively fits TRBD1 or TRBD2 (6 bases each). Between the trimmed V and J ends, which lost 1 base and 10 bases, there was a span of 20 bases. This CDR3 spans 16 amino acids. Germline V CDR1 and CDR2: SGHAT, FQNNGV. CDR3 loop: CASSLVRGRRGGEQFF. CDR3 nucleotides: TGTGCCAGCAGCTTAGTAAGGGGGAGGAGAGGAGGAGAGCAGTTCTTC.

The V gene is TRBV27, the J gene TRBJ2-1; 7 bases map to TRBD2. CDR3 length: 14 amino acids. Germline loops: CDR1 MNHEY, CDR2 SMNVEV (reference sequence). V lost 8 bases and J lost 4; bases outside the gene matches: 8. The CDR3 is CASGVAGYYNEQFF. CDR3 nucleotides: TGTGCCAGCGGGGTAGCGGGTTATTACAATGAGCAGTTCTTC.

This clonotype has a handful of counts. The chain recombines TRBV11-2 with TRBJ1-6; D is undetermined. Trimming cost V 0 bases and J 2 bases, with 17 bases left between them. The CDR3 is 19 amino acids. CDR1 SGHAT and CDR2 FQNNGV come from the germline V gene. The CDR3 loop is CASSLDLPYWGAYNSPLHF. CDR3 sequence (DNA): TGTGCCAGCAGCTTAGATCTCCCCTACTGGGGAGCCTATAATTCACCCCTCCACTTT.

This clonotype was counted between two and nine times. This chain uses TRBV9 with TRBJ2-2; 7 bases match TRBD1. Trimming at V came to 4 bases and at J to 4 bases, leaving 7 bases not matched to a gene. The CDR3 extends over 15 amino acids. Germline V gene data show CDR1 as SGDLS and CDR2 as YYNGEE. This CDR3 is CASSPPGTATGELFF. CDR3 nucleotide sequence: TGTGCCAGCAGCCCACCCGGGACAGCCACCGGGGAGCTGTTTTTT.

Judged by abundance, this clonotype is medium-sized. The chain is built from TRBV29-1 and TRBJ2-3, with D possibly being TRBD1 (6 bases). Germline loops: CDR1 SQVTM, CDR2 ANQGSEA. The CDR3 contains 14 residues. Trimming removed 7 bases at V and 1 base at J, with 15 bases between. CDR3 nucleotides: TGCAGCGCCAACAGGGATCGAGGCACAGATACGCAGTATTTT. It encodes CSANRDRGTDTQYF.

The chain couples TRBV3-1 to TRBJ2-7, with 10 bases identical to TRBD1. This CDR3 is built from 15 residues. J lost 5 bases, V lost 2 bases, and 6 bases had no gene match. Germline V gene data show CDR1 as LGHDT and CDR2 as YNNKEL (reference sequence). CDR3 sequence: CASSQFGTGVNEQYF. The CDR3 DNA follows: TGTGCCAGCAGCCAATTCGGGACAGGGGTGAACGAGCAGTACTTC.

In its sample, this clonotype was seen a few times. The genes are TRBV10-3 and TRBJ2-2; 16 bases line up with TRBD2. Germline V gene data show CDR1 as ENHRY and CDR2 as SYGVKD. Losses at the gene ends were 6 bases for V and 0 bases for J; bases not matched to a gene: 1. There are 17 residues in the CDR3. CDR3 sequence (DNA): TGTGCCATCAGGGGACTAGCGGGGGGGGCGAACACCGGGGAGCTGTTTTTT. It yields the protein CAIRGLAGGANTGELFF.

This clonotype appeared a few times. This sequence joins TRBV29-1 and TRBJ2-2; maybe TRBD1 (6 bases). The CDR3 is made up of 13 amino acids. CDR1 is SQVTM and CDR2 is ANQGSEA in the germline V gene. V was clipped by 6 bases and J by 5 bases, with 13 bases between them. The CDR3 spells CSVRQDPTGELFF. CDR3 DNA sequence: TGCAGCGTAAGACAGGACCCGACCGGGGAGCTGTTTTTT.

This clonotype showed up just a few times. The chain is built from TRBV5-1 and TRBJ1-6, with TRBD1 identical over 8 bases. The CDR3 covers 14 residues. Germline CDR1 is SGHRS and CDR2 is YFSETQ. J gave up 9 bases and V 4 bases, and 6 bases lay outside the gene matches. DNA for the CDR3: TGCGCCAGCAGCAACGCGACAGGGGCTTCACCCCTCCACTTT. It translates to CASSNATGASPLHF.

This clonotype was observed many times. The V gene is TRBV27, the J gene TRBJ2-3, with D perhaps TRBD1 (5 bases). CDR3 length equals 13 residues. V was shortened by 3 bases and J by 6 bases, with 10 bases between the two germline ends. CDR1 is MNHEY and CDR2 is SMNVEV in the germline V gene (reference sequence). CDR3 in amino acids: CASSFGAEDTQYF. The DNA for the CDR3 is TGTGCCAGCAGTTTTGGGGCAGAGGATACGCAGTATTTT.

There are a few counts of this clonotype. The chain carries TRBV20-1 and TRBJ2-3; TRBD1 aligns across 8 bases. Germline trimming cut 8 bases from V and 0 bases from J; bases unmatched to any gene: 4. The CDR3 spans 13 residues. The germline V gene encodes CDR1 DFQATT and CDR2 SNEGSKA (reference sequence). CDR3 DNA: TGCAGTCCCAGACAGGGGAGCACAGATACGCAGTATTTT. Translated, it gives CSPRQGSTDTQYF.

This clonotype was found many times. CDR3 DNA sequence: TGCGCCAGCAGCGAATACAGCACAGATACGCAGTATTTT. This encodes CASSEYSTDTQYF. V gene TRBV4-3 combines with J gene TRBJ2-3; D ambiguous. Germline lookup yields CDR1 LGHNA and CDR2 YSLEER. Trimming took off 5 bases at V and 0 bases at J, with 6 bases between the two ends. The CDR3 has 13 residues.

The V gene is TRBV20-1, the J gene TRBJ1-2; D perhaps matches TRBD1 (6 bases). The CDR3 contains 13 residues. The ends were cut back, 2 bases at V and 7 bases at J, with 14 bases in the middle. In germline, CDR1 is DFQATT, CDR2 SNEGSKA (reference sequence). The CDR3 bases are TGCAGTGCTAGAAGTACAGGGTTTGGTGGCTACACCTTC. Its protein product is CSARSTGFGGYTF.

The genes are TRBV11-2 and TRBJ2-7; D is ambiguous. The germline V gene has CDR1 SGHAT and CDR2 FQNNGV. CDR3 length: 14 amino acids. The ends were cut back, 0 bases at V and 4 bases at J, with 10 bases in the middle. In DNA, the CDR3 is TGTGCCAGCAGCTTAGATCGTGTCTTTTACGAGCAGTACTTC. Its translation: CASSLDRVFYEQYF.

There are many counts of this clonotype. CDR3 residues: CASSLRENQPQHF. Here the CDR3 DNA reads TGTGCCAGCAGTTTAAGGGAAAATCAGCCCCAGCATTTT. V gene TRBV12-3 or TRBV12-4 combines with J gene TRBJ1-5; D uncertain. This CDR3 has 13 residues. V was shortened by 2 bases and J by 4 bases, with 6 bases between the two germline ends.